This T cell receptor (beta chain) appears in the sequencing data of a study of Graves' ophthalmopathy and Graves' hyperthyroidism. V was cut by 7 bases and J by 2 bases, with 20 bases left in between. This CDR3 is 15 amino acids long. Per germline, CDR1 SQVTM and CDR2 ANQGSEA. Comments on this clonotype: A much bigger clone sits one base away, suggesting this may be a read error.

RNA transcripts were the source from which TCR beta CDR3 regions were amplified. HTBI primers were used in a first-round RT-PCR, which preceded a second-round multiplex PCR. TCRdb fed the multiplex PCR reads into MiXCR, producing one record per CDR3 protein. The sample yields roughly 400,000 distinct CDR3 sequences, about 18% seen once. This receptor was obtained from an adult woman with stable Graves' hyperthyroidism. Sequencing was carried out using peripheral blood. The chain recombines TRBV29-1 with TRBJ2-5; D may be TRBD2 (6 bases). CDR3 DNA: TGCAGCGCAGATAGGCAAGCGGGCTTACAAGAGACCCAGTACTTC. It specifies CSADRQAGLQETQYF.